This T cell receptor (beta chain) appears in the sequencing data of a study of cytomegalovirus exposure and HLA in healthy donors (dated by TCRdb to about 2017). A note on the overall study: According to an earlier analysis of 587 of the donors, roughly 180 million T cells yielded approximately 120 million unique TCR beta sequences and about 300 Gb of sequence data. Typing coverage differed by locus: A, B, C, DRB1 and DQB1 were typed in roughly 620-640 donors, DQA1 in 522, DPA1 in some 570, and DPB1 in just under 490. About 300 gigabases of sequencing data and about 92 million unique TCR sequences made up an early release that covered around 640 HLA-typed donors. Besides the first cohort of roughly 640 subjects, a separate validation cohort made up of 120 different subjects was used. To predict cytomegalovirus infection status, the study brought together high-throughput TCR immunosequencing, statistical association of individual TCRs with disease status, and machine learning. Among roughly 370 genotyped donors of the cohort, an average of around 240,000 unique TCR beta nucleotide sequences were sequenced per donor, 15% to 20% of them non-productive. Of the roughly 400 genotyped donors, roughly 85% fell in the genetic ancestry cluster associated with self-reported Caucasian donors. The T cell repertoires of around 670 subjects were profiled by immunosequencing and related to cytomegalovirus serostatus. All discovery cohort repertoires had been generated using a single sequencing platform. A later genetic analysis took genome-wide SNP genotypes for about three fifths of the 666 donors and used that subset as a discovery cohort. Several DR-DQ haplotypes were treated as single units for association and clustering because of strong linkage in the cohort. An earlier analysis of fewer than 750 of the donors used high-throughput TCR beta sequencing to judge whether each TCR beta V gene segment behaved as functional or pseudogenic. HLA typing covered class I and class II loci at four-digit resolution. The later analysis used no new phenotypic data to find candidate immune exposures, relying instead on TCR beta sequences and their occurrence across donors. The aim of the study was to test whether cataloging public T cell receptors could identify signatures of past pathogen exposure. Alongside the repertoire data, information on donor age, sex, ethnicity and CMV serostatus was compiled. A later analysis re-examined previously published TCR beta repertoires from 500 to 700 donors and added high-resolution HLA genotyping to investigate patterns of TCR occurrence.

Comment on this clone: It has no known antigen specificity. Per-base quality was not reported, and no clone a single base away is much larger than it.

Study-wide conclusions, independent of this receptor: While some public TCRs were present in many individuals, most TCR sequences turned up only very rarely across donors. A later analysis found that TCR association rates varied across HLA loci, with DRB1 alleles showing the most associated TCRs and HLA-C alleles the fewest. Roughly uniform sequencing depth across donors was assumed in presence/absence analyses, although this assumption may not hold. Most CMV-associated TCR beta chains appeared to be HLA-restricted in a later analysis, and the HLA associations seemed to be driven largely by CMV exposure. A further reported finding was that TCR beta sequences accurately predicted the HLA-A and HLA-B alleles for most subjects in the first cohort. The only immune exposure information available for the cohort was CMV serostatus. Specific HLA alleles were associated with around 18,000 TCR beta sequences at a false discovery rate of 0.05 in a later analysis. Correlated functional status among segregating V segments might reflect linkage disequilibrium, but an unknown experimental factor could not be ruled out. Because the 87-base-pair reads could not distinguish some IMGT-functional V segments, including TRBV6-2 and TRBV6-3, those segments were excluded. A later analysis found that HLA-associated TCR beta chains were more clonally expanded and had lower generation probabilities than equally common non-associated chains. Assigning TCR associations to individual alleles was difficult when HLA alleles, especially DR and DQ, strongly co-occurred. The earlier analysis of 450 to 700 of the donors excluded roughly 17 rarely observed V segments, including chromosome 9 orphons, because counts were too low. The classifier was reported to diagnose cytomegalovirus status with high specificity and sensitivity in both the original and validation cohorts. An association between a missense DCLRE1C variant and V-gene and J-gene trimming of TCR beta chains was found in a later genetic analysis and replicated in an independent cohort. In vitro tests confirmed that a few of the cytomegalovirus-associated TCR beta chains recognize cytomegalovirus antigens. According to the authors, the approach could potentially be generalized to other disease states and immunological phenotypes. Several of the top co-occurrence clusters appeared to be linked to parvovirus B19, influenza, CMV and Epstein-Barr virus, according to a later analysis. Broadly in line with IMGT annotations, most TCR beta V segments showed up in productive rearrangements about 90% or about 30% of the time in an earlier analysis of around 550 of the donors. A cluster of highly shared sequence variants was judged likely to represent a technical artifact of the sequencing pipeline. Because HLA typing was unavailable for some donors at each locus, only the typed subset was used in association tests. A total of fewer than 200 TCR beta chains were listed by the study as associated with cytomegalovirus. According to a later genetic analysis, donors in an Asian-associated ancestry cluster had fewer N-insertions in productive TCRs than the approximately 630-donor mean. This cohort had only TCR beta chains sequenced, and the lack of alpha or paired-chain data limited which features could be detected.

The cohort comprised more than 550 healthy bone marrow donors. All cohort members were sampled while nominally healthy, although unrecorded immune exposures were likely present. The donor was CMV seropositive and was included in the group of 270 or so seropositive cohort members. A peripheral blood sample was provided by each donor, and peripheral blood mononuclear cells were used for TCR beta sequencing. Genomic DNA was extracted from the blood cell samples with the Qiagen DNeasy Blood Extraction Kit. There are 13 amino acids in the CDR3, from cysteine to phenylalanine inclusive. Only CDR3 DNA is held: 39 bases, read in frame from base 1. Per the germline V gene (reference sequence), SGHNT is the CDR1 and YYREEE is the CDR2. Here V drops 6 bases and J drops 4 bases, and the junction holds 6 bases not matched to any gene. Library preparation used the immunoSEQ multiplex PCR assay. For the multiplex PCR, a mixture combining 60 forward primers for TCR Vbeta segments and 13 reverse primers for TCR Jbeta segments was used. Amplification of the CDR3 region of rearranged TCR beta genes was performed with a multiplex PCR assay on genomic DNA. The Illumina HiSeq System was used to sequence the amplified TCR beta libraries as 87-base-pair reads. As for the original processing: Across the roughly 640 repertoires, a later analysis counted 60 million to 90 million unique TCR beta chains, around 11 million of which were shared by at least two donors. Raw reads were error-corrected and collapsed into unique sequences with a nearest-neighbor algorithm that merged closely related sequences to remove PCR and sequencing errors. CDR3 sequences were aligned to IMGT reference sequences to assign V, D and J gene segments. For a sequence to be retained, at least a six-nucleotide match to both a V gene segment and a J gene segment was required. Rearrangements were classified as productive when the CDR3 lacked stop codons and remained in frame with V and J, and all other rearrangements were classified as non-productive. Following IMGT convention, CDR3 was defined as the stretch from the second conserved V-encoded cysteine to the conserved J-encoded phenylalanine. The earlier analysis of about 500 of the donors excluded sequences that lacked an unambiguous match to a single V gene segment. An earlier analysis of 587 of the donors classified V segments as functional when productive rearrangements were above 56.7% and as segregating when the standard deviation between donors was above 5%. A statistical classification framework was built to diagnose cytomegalovirus status from the catalog of TCR beta chain sequences. In a later analysis, TCR nucleotide sequences were compared against IMGT/GENE-DB human TR gene sequences so that V and J genes could be assigned. The TCRdist pipeline was used in a later analysis to assign CDR3 sequences and most-parsimonious VDJ recombination scenarios. In a later analysis, each TCR beta chain was defined by its CDR3 amino acid sequence together with its V-gene family, and reads without a unique V-gene family were excluded. To address suspected cross-contamination and a sequencing artifact, a later analysis removed over 500 highly shared, low-generation-probability nucleotide sequences. In a later analysis, a clonal expansion index for each public chain was calculated from normalized within-repertoire ranks of inferred template counts. A later analysis computed generation probabilities with a VDJ recombination model fitted to out-of-frame rearrangements, and checked the results against IGoR. In a later analysis, TCR-TCR, TCR-HLA and TCR-CMV co-occurrence was scored with hypergeometric tests, and a repertoire-size bias correction was applied to TCR pairs. To estimate false discovery rates, a later analysis permuted the HLA or CMV assignments 20 times. In a later analysis, co-occurring TCRs were grouped using DBSCAN, with TCRdist sequence similarity added in when clustering inside HLA-allele-positive subsets. Repertoires with fewer than 30,000 or more than 120,000 public chains, plus five repertoires with anomalous nucleotide sharing, were excluded from co-occurrence clustering. Drawn from immuneACCESS, this table holds only the in-frame rearrangements with V and J called that TCRdb kept. Clones are partly lost; checked studies trace under half to an unresolved V gene and leave the rest unexplained. V and J calls and clone size are copied from that table; D and trimming were computed from the DNA. The sample has 150,000 or so clones on record, around 80% of them singletons. The ten biggest clones cover roughly an eighth of the sample.

The sequence is built from TRBV5-4 and TRBJ2-7; 8 nucleotides in the junction match TRBD2. This clonotype originated in a man aged 40-49 years in good health and CMV-seropositive. The source material was PBMCs. In nucleotides, the sequence is TGTGCCAGCACCCGCCGGGGGGGGTACGAGCAGTACTTC. It translates as CASTRRGGYEQYF.